The 22 T cell receptor beta chains in this list originate from one sample, sequenced in a study of blood T cells in healthy people across ages. Primed by a sample-barcoded 5' primer and a J-beta primer mix, a second PCR proceeded for about 7 to 11 cycles. TCRdb redid the calling of the 5' RACE reads with MiXCR, one entry per CDR3 protein. Of about 1 million distinct CDR3 sequences in the sample, roughly a quarter are singletons; the top ten hold 0.75%. In addition, the sample was reused for a study of T cells of mothers and their children.

Input material: blood. Receptor source: a girl under 10 years old in good health.

This clonotype appeared a few times. This sequence joins TRBV20-1 and TRBJ2-5; a possible D gene is TRBD2 (6 bases). V lost 6 bases and J lost 2, with 13 bases in between. This CDR3 has 13 amino acids. CDR1 and CDR2 from the germline V gene are DFQATT and SNEGSKA (reference sequence). CDR3 loop: CSASSTRQETQYF. The CDR3 DNA is TGCAGTGCCTCCTCGACTAGGCAAGAGACCCAGTACTTC.

This chain uses TRBV7-2 with TRBJ2-5, with TRBD2 matching over 12 bases. The CDR3 is 15 residues long. Germline CDR1 SGHTA, CDR2 FQGNSA. V lost 4 bases to trimming and J lost 7 bases; unmatched junction nucleotides: 7. In nucleotides, the CDR3 is TGTGCCAGCAGCTACCGACTAGCGGGAGATCGGACCCAGTACTTC. This codes for CASSYRLAGDRTQYF.

This clonotype has only a few counts. The chain employs TRBV12-3 or TRBV12-4 and TRBJ2-7, with TRBD2 identical over 12 bases. This CDR3 contains 15 residues. The V and J ends lost 6 bases and 2 bases, in that order; junction bases with no gene match: 5. CDR3 sequence (DNA): TGTGCCAGCAGGGTGGGACTAGCGGGTCCCTACGAGCAGTACTTC. It encodes CASRVGLAGPYEQYF.

This clonotype has just a few counts. J is TRBJ1-2 and V is TRBV6-1; D ambiguous. The germline V gene has CDR1 MNHNS and CDR2 SASEGT. The CDR3 loop spans 16 amino acids. The V and J ends lost 6 bases and 6 bases respectively, with 23 bases between them. This CDR3 is CASSFSLNGVLDGYTF. CDR3 sequence (DNA): TGTGCCAGCAGCTTCAGCCTTAATGGGGTTTTGGATGGCTACACCTTC.

Concerning this clonotype: A much larger clone sits a single nucleotide away, making a read error possible. This sequence joins TRBV7-2 and TRBJ1-2; no definite D call. The CDR3 has 13 residues. Trimming took 1 base from V and 3 from J, leaving 6 bases between them. Per germline, CDR1 SGHTA and CDR2 FQGNSA. The CDR3, as DNA: TGTGCCAGCAGCTTAGAGGCTTACTATGGCTACACCTTC. This encodes CASSLEAYYGYTF.

This chain uses TRBV29-1 with TRBJ1-2, with 7 bases aligning to TRBD1. CDR3 length: 13 amino acids. V trimming: 6 bases; J trimming: 4 bases; junction bases outside the gene matches: 8. Germline CDR1 reads SQVTM; CDR2 reads ANQGSEA. CDR3 DNA sequence: TGCAGCGTCCGGGACAGCGATTCCTATGGCTACACCTTC. As protein: CSVRDSDSYGYTF.

The CDR3 region has the DNA TGTGCCAGCAGTTACCCCCCGACCGGAAGGGGGGGATTTGAGCAGTTCTTC. This sequence encodes CASSYPPTGRGGFEQFF. The chain couples TRBV6-5 to TRBJ2-5, with a tentative D call TRBD2 (7 bases). The J call may not be correct, given that the DNA end is closer to TRBJ2-1. Germline V gives CDR1 MNHEY, CDR2 SVGAGI. CDR3 length: 17 amino acids.

The V call is TRBV7-2, the J call TRBJ2-3; D might be TRBD2 (5 bases). Between the trimmed V and J ends, which lost 2 bases and 8 bases, there was a span of 17 bases. The CDR3 has 15 residues. Germline CDR1 SGHTA, CDR2 FQGNSA. In DNA form, the CDR3 reads TGTGCCAGCAGCTTACCGGGGATAGGTGGAGTTACGCAGTATTTT. Residues: CASSLPGIGGVTQYF.

The chain uses TRBV29-1 and TRBJ2-1, with 8 bases fitting TRBD2. The germline CDR1 and CDR2 sequences are SQVTM and ANQGSEA. V lost 4 bases to trimming and J lost 4 bases; unmatched junction nucleotides: 6. This CDR3 spans 14 amino acids. The CDR3 reads CSVAGLDLYNEQFF. Here the CDR3 DNA reads TGCAGCGTTGCGGGACTAGATCTGTACAATGAGCAGTTCTTC.

On this clonotype itself: A much larger clone is a single base away; this may be a read error. Given the absence of the conserved phenylalanine or tryptophan at the CDR3 end, a read error is likely. The chain carries TRBV12-3 or TRBV12-4 and TRBJ2-1; D possibly uses TRBD1 or TRBD2 (5 bases each). The CDR3 covers 17 residues. The V and J ends lost 2 bases and 5 bases respectively, with 19 bases between them. CDR3 sequence: CASSLTRGVARDNEQFL. CDR3 sequence (DNA): TGTGCCAGCAGTTTAACCCGAGGGGTAGCGCGAGACAATGAGCAGTTCCTC.

The rearrangement uses TRBV7-6 and TRBJ2-5; the D is unclear. From germline, CDR1 is SGHVS and CDR2 FNYEAQ. The CDR3 runs 14 residues. The ends were cut back, 7 bases at V and 5 bases at J, with 17 bases in the middle. The CDR3 region is CASTPTPFGETQYF. CDR3 coding DNA: TGTGCCAGCACCCCCACCCCTTTCGGGGAGACCCAGTACTTC.

This clonotype was detected only a few times. The chain couples TRBV12-5 to TRBJ1-2; possibly TRBD1 for D (6 bases). V was pared by 5 bases and J by 4 bases, with 17 bases between. The CDR3 is 15 amino acids. In germline, CDR1 is LGHNT, CDR2 FRNRAP. The CDR3 DNA sequence: TGTGCTAGTGGTCTACCGGGCCTAGGGGGCTATGGCTACACCTTC. It codes for CASGLPGLGGYGYTF.

The chain joins TRBV9 to TRBJ2-1, with 13 bases matching TRBD2. CDR1 is SGDLS and CDR2 is YYNGEE in the germline V gene. The CDR3 totals 17 residues. V lost 0 bases, J lost 10 bases, and 10 bases stayed unmatched. In DNA form, the CDR3 reads TGTGCCAGCAGCGTAGAGGATCCGGGACTAGCGGGATTCGAGCAGTTCTTC. Residues: CASSVEDPGLAGFEQFF.

This clonotype was picked up a small number of times. The chain combines TRBV7-2 with TRBJ2-7, with D unresolved. Trimming removed 3 bases at V and 3 bases at J, with 12 bases between. The CDR3 covers 14 residues. Germline loops: CDR1 SGHTA, CDR2 FQGNSA. The CDR3 reads CASSFGGPNYEQYF. The CDR3 DNA is TGTGCCAGCAGCTTTGGCGGACCAAACTACGAGCAGTACTTC.

The V and J genes are TRBV29-1 and TRBJ2-7; D unresolved. CDR3 size: 13 residues. Trimming removed 5 bases from V and 0 bases from J, with 11 bases in between. Germline lookup yields CDR1 SQVTM and CDR2 ANQGSEA. CDR3 nucleotide sequence: TGCAGCGTTACCGGTTCCCTCTCCTACGAGCAGTACTTC. Translated, it gives CSVTGSLSYEQYF.

This clonotype was detected only a few times. This chain uses TRBV11-2 with TRBJ1-2; D is undetermined. The CDR3 contains 13 residues. V shed 4 bases and J shed 6 bases, with 12 bases lying between them. The germline V gene has CDR1 SGHAT and CDR2 FQNNGV. The CDR3 loop is CASSSSYSDGYTF. In nucleotides, the CDR3 is TGTGCCAGCAGCTCCAGTTACTCCGATGGCTACACCTTC.

The chain is built from TRBV14 and TRBJ2-6, with TRBD1 identical over 7 bases. The CDR3 has 20 residues. V was clipped by 2 bases and J by 0 bases; unmatched bases: 13. The germline V gene has CDR1 SGHDN and CDR2 FVKESK. CDR3 protein: CASSQPYRGPIRSGANVLTF. The CDR3 DNA reads TGTGCCAGCAGCCAACCCTACAGGGGCCCTATCCGCTCTGGGGCCAACGTCCTGACTTTC.

On this clonotype itself: The junction does not match germline at one end; this may be a read error. The rearrangement joins TRBV3-1 to TRBJ2-2, with no clear D. This CDR3 has 15 amino acids. The germline CDR1 and CDR2 sequences are LGHDT and YNNKEL (reference sequence). The CDR3 DNA follows: TGTGCCAGCACCCAATATACCGCGAACACCGGGGAGCTGTTTTTT. Translated: CASTQYTANTGELFF.

The V and J genes are TRBV6-2 or TRBV6-3 and TRBJ1-2; D is undetermined. Trimming took 2 bases from V and 4 from J, leaving 11 bases between them. The V gene's germline CDR1 is MNHEY and CDR2 SVGEGT. This CDR3 is built from 14 residues. The CDR3 loop reads CASSYDDGIYGYTF. CDR3 sequence (DNA): TGTGCCAGCAGTTACGACGACGGAATCTATGGCTACACCTTC.

The chain has TRBV3-1 and TRBJ2-7; no definite D call. CDR1 LGHDT and CDR2 YNNKEL come from the germline V gene (reference sequence). The ends were cut back, 7 bases at V and 2 bases at J, with 15 bases in the middle. The CDR3 is made up of 14 amino acids. CDR3 amino acids: CASKSGLSTYEQYF. CDR3 bases: TGTGCCAGCAAATCTGGTCTATCCACCTACGAGCAGTACTTC.

The chain joins TRBV4-1 to TRBJ2-4, with D maybe TRBD1 (6 bases). CDR1 is MGHRA and CDR2 is YSYEKL in the germline V gene. Trimming took 6 bases from V and 6 from J, leaving 12 bases between them. The CDR3 is made up of 13 amino acids. This CDR3 reads CASSLGHVNIQYF. The CDR3 DNA is TGCGCCAGCAGTCTGGGACATGTAAACATTCAGTACTTC.

The chain joins TRBV4-3 to TRBJ1-1, with D uncertain. Germline V gene data show CDR1 as LGHNA and CDR2 as YSLEER. The CDR3 is 15 residues long. V was clipped by 0 bases and J by 1 base, with 9 bases between them. CDR3 protein: CASSQETRENTEAFF. CDR3 sequence (DNA): TGCGCCAGCAGCCAAGAGACAAGGGAGAACACTGAAGCTTTCTTT.